These 19 T cell receptor beta chains were sequenced from one sample in a study of shared clonotypes between healthy human individuals. Produced via immunoSEQ multiplex PCR; TCRdb's table is partial and in-frame only. The sample yields over 2 million clones, roughly 92% seen once. Sequenced input: naive CD4+ T cells from PBMCs. Documented subset: CD45RA+ positively selected. These receptors were obtained from a man younger than 30 in good health. Some clones in this sample may be carry-over from other donors' samples.

The chain combines TRBV7-8 with TRBJ1-1; weak D call: TRBD1 (6 bases). The CDR3 runs to 15 residues. Germline CDR1 SGHVS, CDR2 FQNEAQ. Trimming stripped 6 bases from V and 7 bases from J, with 21 bases between. CDR3 sequence: CASRTLWLGQNEAFF. The CDR3 DNA reads as TGTGCCAGCAGGACTCTCTGGTTGGGACAAAATGAAGCTTTCTTT.

The V call is TRBV7-8, the J call TRBJ2-7, with D perhaps TRBD1 or TRBD2 (6 bases each). The V and J ends lost 2 bases and 5 bases respectively, with 16 bases between them. Germline lookup yields CDR1 SGHVS and CDR2 FQNEAQ. CDR3 length: 15 residues. CDR3 protein: CASSLKSGATHEQYF. CDR3 sequence (DNA): TGTGCCAGCAGCTTAAAATCGGGGGCTACCCACGAGCAGTACTTC.

The V gene is TRBV28, the J gene TRBJ1-2; TRBD1 agrees at 7 bases. The CDR3 spans 18 residues. Germline values: CDR1 MDHEN, CDR2 SYDVKM. Trimming took 4 bases from V and 4 from J; bases not matched to a gene: 18. DNA of the CDR3: TGTGCCAGCAGTTCTCCGGGACAGTCCTTTGTTTTCCTCTATGGCTACACCTTC. It yields the protein CASSSPGQSFVFLYGYTF.

The CDR3 is CASSTRPNTEAFF. Written as DNA, the CDR3 is TGTGCCAGCAGTACAAGGCCGAACACTGAAGCTTTCTTT. The chain recombines TRBV6-5 with TRBJ1-1, with D unresolved. The germline V and J ends were trimmed by 5 bases and 1 base, with 8 bases remaining between them. The CDR3 runs to 13 residues. Germline V lookup: CDR1 MNHEY, CDR2 SVGAGI.

CDR3: CASSLPAGGYEQYF. DNA of the CDR3: TGTGCCAGCAGCTTACCGGCCGGCGGATACGAGCAGTACTTC. V usage is TRBV7-7 and J usage is TRBJ2-7, with D unresolved. V dropped 2 bases and J dropped 4 bases, with 12 bases sitting between them. The CDR3 runs to 14 residues. Looked up from germline, CDR1 is SSHAT and CDR2 is FNYEAQ (reference sequence).

The chain couples TRBV5-1 to TRBJ2-5; 9 bases line up with TRBD2. Looked up from germline, CDR1 is SGHRS and CDR2 is YFSETQ. The CDR3 totals 16 residues. With V trimmed by 0 bases and J by 0 bases, 3 bases remained unmatched. Written as DNA, the CDR3 is TGCGCCAGCAGCTTGGGACTAGCGGAGAACCAAGAGACCCAGTACTTC. It translates to CASSLGLAENQETQYF.

This clone has just one count. This sequence joins TRBV7-3 and TRBJ1-1; 7 bases line up with TRBD1. Germline loops: CDR1 SGHTA, CDR2 FQGTGA. Trimming took 5 bases from V and 3 from J; bases not matched to a gene: 6. The CDR3 totals 14 residues. CDR3 coding DNA: TGTGCCAGCAGCCCGGGACAGAGCCACACTGAAGCTTTCTTT. This codes for CASSPGQSHTEAFF.

This clone was recorded only once. The chain uses TRBV10-3 and TRBJ1-2; the match to TRBD1 covers 10 bases. The CDR3 contains 14 residues. V trimming: 5 bases; J trimming: 7 bases; junction bases outside the gene matches: 7. Germline-derived CDR1 and CDR2 are ENHRY and SYGVKD. CDR3 sequence reads: CAISRQGAFGGYTF. Here the CDR3 DNA reads TGTGCCATCAGTAGACAGGGGGCTTTTGGTGGCTACACCTTC.

The chain couples TRBV18 to TRBJ2-2; D possibly matches TRBD1 or TRBD2 (5 bases each). CDR3 length equals 17 residues. CDR1 and CDR2 from the germline V gene are KGHSH and LQKENI. The ends were cut back, 2 bases at V and 5 bases at J, with 18 bases in the middle. The DNA for the CDR3 is TGTGCCAGCTCACCAACTAGACGCAGGGACCCAACCGGGGAGCTGTTTTTT. Its translation is CASSPTRRRDPTGELFF.

The CDR3 nucleotides read TGCAGCGTTGCTGGACTAGCATCCTACGAGCAGTACTTC. Translated, it gives CSVAGLASYEQYF. The chain is built from TRBV29-1 and TRBJ2-5; the match to TRBD2 covers 8 bases. The J call may be wrong; the DNA end is better matched by TRBJ2-7. This CDR3 contains 13 residues. Germline CDR1 reads SQVTM; CDR2 reads ANQGSEA.

The chain is built from TRBV6-1 and TRBJ2-5; a possible D gene is TRBD1 (6 bases). The germline V gene encodes CDR1 MNHNS and CDR2 SASEGT. Trimming shortened V by 6 bases and J by 1 base, and 15 bases separated the two germline ends. The CDR3 is 15 amino acids. CDR3 residues: CASRGWGHPQETQYF. The DNA for the CDR3 is TGTGCCAGCAGAGGTTGGGGACATCCCCAAGAGACCCAGTACTTC.

The chain is built from TRBV5-1 and TRBJ1-2, with TRBD1 as a possible D gene (5 bases). Trimming took 0 bases from V and 0 from J, leaving 9 bases between them. The length of the CDR3 is 15 residues. Germline loops: CDR1 SGHRS, CDR2 YFSETQ. This CDR3 is CASSLGQIPNYGYTF. The CDR3 nucleotides read TGCGCCAGCAGCTTGGGACAGATCCCTAACTATGGCTACACCTTC.

V gene TRBV6-6 combines with J gene TRBJ1-3, with D possibly being TRBD1 (6 bases). The CDR3 runs 16 residues. Per germline, CDR1 MNHNY and CDR2 SVGAGI (reference sequence). Trimming removed 1 base from V and 0 bases from J, with 10 bases in between. CDR3 protein: CASSYWGANSGNTIYF. The CDR3 nucleotides are TGTGCCAGCAGTTACTGGGGGGCAAACTCTGGAAACACCATATATTTT.

The CDR3 is CASGGPGQSYEQYF. For the CDR3, the DNA is TGTGCCAGCGGGGGGCCGGGACAGTCCTACGAGCAGTACTTC. V and J are TRBV28 and TRBJ2-7; D is perhaps TRBD1 (7 bases). CDR1 and CDR2 (germline): MDHEN, SYDVKM. This CDR3 has 14 residues. The V and J ends lost 8 bases and 1 base respectively, with 15 bases between them.

The count of this clone is one. The chain carries TRBV2 and TRBJ2-3, with D possibly being TRBD2 (6 bases). With 2 bases removed from V and 1 base from J, the gap between germline ends came to 10 bases. The length of the CDR3 is 15 residues. Germline assignment: CDR1 SNHLY and CDR2 FYNNEI. Here the CDR3 reads CASSESPSGTDTQYF. The CDR3 DNA reads TGTGCCAGCAGTGAATCACCTAGCGGCACAGATACGCAGTATTTT.

V is TRBV7-2 and J is TRBJ2-2; 7 nucleotides align to TRBD2. This CDR3 is built from 18 residues. Germline V gives CDR1 SGHTA, CDR2 FQGNSA. V shed 8 bases and J 7 bases; nucleotides not matched to a gene: 22. The CDR3 here is CASGSPLASGAPGGELFF. The CDR3 nucleotides are TGTGCCAGCGGATCCCCACTGGCTAGCGGAGCTCCGGGCGGGGAGCTGTTTTTT. Combining the CDR3 with reference TRBV7-2 and TRBJ2-2 gives the whole variable domain GAGVSQSPSNKVTEKGKDVELRCDPISGHTALYWYRQSLGQGLEFLIYFQGNSAPDKSGLPSDRFSAERTGGSVSTLTIQRTQQEDSAVYLCASGSPLASGAPGGELFFGEGSRLTVL.

The V and J genes are TRBV5-4 and TRBJ2-1; 9 nucleotides match TRBD2. Germline V CDR1 and CDR2: SGHNT, YYREEE (reference sequence). The CDR3 consists of 15 residues. The ends lost 3 bases at V and 10 bases at J; junction bases unmatched: 11. This chain's CDR3 is CASSSALREGQEQFF. CDR3 nucleotides: TGTGCCAGCAGCTCCGCCTTGCGGGAGGGTCAGGAGCAGTTCTTC. Filled out from reference TRBV5-4 and TRBJ2-1, the complete variable domain reads ETGVTQSPTHLIKTRGQQVTLRCSSQSGHNTVSWYQQALGQGPQFIFQYYREEENGRGNFPPRFSGLQFPNYSSELNVNALELDDSALYLCASSSALREGQEQFFGPGTRLTVL.

The V and J genes are TRBV9 and TRBJ2-6; a weak D match, TRBD1 (5 bases). V lost 1 base to trimming and J lost 1 base, with 15 bases between them. In germline, CDR1 is SGDLS, CDR2 YYNGEE. CDR3 length: 18 amino acids. For the CDR3, the DNA is TGTGCCAGCAGCGTATCTTCAGGGCCAGGTTCTGGGGCCAACGTCCTGACTTTC. It codes for CASSVSSGPGSGANVLTF.

This chain links TRBV7-8 with TRBJ2-5, with D tentatively TRBD1 or TRBD2 (5 bases each). The J call could be wrong; TRBJ2-7 is a better fit for the DNA end. Germline CDR1 is SGHVS and CDR2 is FQNEAQ. The CDR3 is 15 amino acids. The chain's CDR3 is CASSRAGTQRYEQYF. CDR3 DNA: TGTGCCAGCAGCAGAGCCGGGACGCAGCGCTACGAGCAGTACTTC.